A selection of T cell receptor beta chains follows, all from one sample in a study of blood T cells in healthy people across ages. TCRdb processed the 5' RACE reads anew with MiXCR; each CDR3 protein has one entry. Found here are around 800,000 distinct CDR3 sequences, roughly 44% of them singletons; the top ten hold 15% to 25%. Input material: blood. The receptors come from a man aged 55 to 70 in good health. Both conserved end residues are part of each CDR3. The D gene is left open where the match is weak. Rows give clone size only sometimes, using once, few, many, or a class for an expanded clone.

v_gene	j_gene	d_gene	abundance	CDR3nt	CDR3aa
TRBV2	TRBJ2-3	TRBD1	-	TGTGCCAGCAGCTTCCTGGACAGGGTAGATACGCAGTATTTT	CASSFLDRVDTQYF
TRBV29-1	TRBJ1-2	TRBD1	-	TGCAGCGTTGAAAAGGCCTCGGACAGGGGGGGCGGCTACACCTTC	CSVEKASDRGGGYTF
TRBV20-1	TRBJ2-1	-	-	TGCAGTGCTAGAGATCGGGAAGTTGGGGATGAGCAGTTCTTC	CSARDREVGDEQFF
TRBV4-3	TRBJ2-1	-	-	TGCGCCAGCAGCCAAGATCTGGGGACTTTGAATGAGCAGTTCTTC	CASSQDLGTLNEQFF
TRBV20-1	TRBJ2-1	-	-	TGCAGTGCTCTAGCGCCACAGGACAGAAATGAGCAGTTCTTC	CSALAPQDRNEQFF
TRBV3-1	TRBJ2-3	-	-	TGTGCCAGCAGTCCTAAATACTCGGGGCTATCAGATACGCAGTATTTT	CASSPKYSGLSDTQYF
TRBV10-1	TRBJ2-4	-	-	TGCGCCAGCAGTGACCAGGGAGTTGGGGGAAACATTCAGTACTTC	CASSDQGVGGNIQYF
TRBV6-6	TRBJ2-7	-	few	TGTGCCAGCAGTCCCGCAAGTTCCGGAGGGGACGAGCAGTACTTC	CASSPASSGGDEQYF
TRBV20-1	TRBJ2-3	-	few	TGCAGTTCCCCACGGGGGTTTGCAGATACGCAGTATTTT	CSSPRGFADTQYF
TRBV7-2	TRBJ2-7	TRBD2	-	TGTGCCAGCAGCGGTGGGGTTGGTAGCGGGGCCTCCTACGAGCAGTACTTC	CASSGGVGSGASYEQYF
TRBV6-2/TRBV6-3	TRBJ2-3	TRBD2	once	TGTGCCAGCAGTCCCCGACTAGCGGCTACAGATATGCAGTATTTT	CASSPRLAATDMQYF
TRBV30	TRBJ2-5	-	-	TGTGCCTGGAGTACAGGGAACCAAGAGACCCAGTACTTC	CAWSTGNQETQYF
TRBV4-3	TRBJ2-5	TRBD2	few	TGCGCCAGCAGCCCGACTAGCGGGGGGCTATACCAAGAGACCCAGTACTTC	CASSPTSGGLYQETQYF
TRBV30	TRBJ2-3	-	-	TGTGCCTGGAGCCCAATGGGGGGGACAGGGCAGTATTTT	CAWSPMGGTGQYF
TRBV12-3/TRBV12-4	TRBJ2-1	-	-	TGTGCCAGCAGCTCGACAGGGAGGTCCGGGGGCAATGAGCAGTTCTTC	CASSSTGRSGGNEQFF
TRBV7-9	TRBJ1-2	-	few	TGTGCCAGCAACAACGACCGACTATCTGGCTACACCTTC	CASNNDRLSGYTF
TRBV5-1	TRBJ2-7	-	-	TGCGCCAGCAGTGGGAACCCCCCCTCAACCTACGAGCAGTACTTC	CASSGNPPSTYEQYF
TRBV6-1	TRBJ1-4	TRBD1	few	TGTGCCAGCAGTGGGGGGTCGACAGGGCTTAATGAAAAACTGTTTTTT	CASSGGSTGLNEKLFF
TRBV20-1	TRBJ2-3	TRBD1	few	TGCAGTGCTACACTTGGTCAGGGGGCGAGAACAGATACGCAGTATTTT	CSATLGQGARTDTQYF
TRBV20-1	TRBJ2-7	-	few	TGCAGTGCTAGAAAAGCAGATCCCTACGAGCAGTACTTC	CSARKADPYEQYF
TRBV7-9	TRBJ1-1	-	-	TGTGCCAGCAGCTCGGGGTCCCTCGGGAGCACTGAAGCTTTCTTT	CASSSGSLGSTEAFF
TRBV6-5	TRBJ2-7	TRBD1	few	TGTGCCAGCAGTCGCGGACAGGGGGGGTTTAGCGAGCAGTACTTC	CASSRGQGGFSEQYF
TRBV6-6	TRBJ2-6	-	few	TGTGCCAGCAGAAACAGGGACCCCTCTGGGGCCAACGTCCTGACTTTC	CASRNRDPSGANVLTF
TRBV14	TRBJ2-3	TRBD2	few	TGTGCCAGCAGCCAACGTGTAGGGACTAGGCCGCCAGATACGCAGTATTTT	CASSQRVGTRPPDTQYF
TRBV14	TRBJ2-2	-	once	TGTGCCAGCAGCCAAGTTTTGGACACCGGGGAGCTGTTTTTT	CASSQVLDTGELFF
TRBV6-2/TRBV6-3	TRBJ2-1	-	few	TGTGCCAGCAGTACCCCGGGACTGAACAATGAGCAGTTCTTC	CASSTPGLNNEQFF
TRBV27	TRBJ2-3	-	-	TGTGCCAGCAGTTTTTTGGCGGGTCCCACAGATACGCAGTATTTT	CASSFLAGPTDTQYF
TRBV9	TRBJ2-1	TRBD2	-	TGTGCCAGCAGCGACCACATTACTAGCGGGGGGGCATCGAATGAGCAGTTCTTC	CASSDHITSGGASNEQFF
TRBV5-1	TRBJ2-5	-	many	TGCGCCAGCAGCTTGGGCGCAGGGGAAGAGACCCAGTACTTC	CASSLGAGEETQYF
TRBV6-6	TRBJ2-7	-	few	TGTGCCAGCAGTCAGGGGCCCGGAGGAACCTACGAGCAGTACTTC	CASSQGPGGTYEQYF
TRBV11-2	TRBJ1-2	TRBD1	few	TGTGCCAGCAGCTTCTCGGGACAGCTACTCTATGGCTACACCTTC	CASSFSGQLLYGYTF
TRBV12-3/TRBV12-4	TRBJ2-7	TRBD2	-	TGTGCCAGCACCCCGAAAGCCGAGACTAGCGGGGGTAACTCCTACGAGCAGTACTTC	CASTPKAETSGGNSYEQYF
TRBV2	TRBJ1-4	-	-	TGTGCCAGCAAAAAGGCCAGACTTAATGAAAAACTGTTTTTT	CASKKARLNEKLFF
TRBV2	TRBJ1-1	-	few	TGTGCCAGCTTATTGAACACTGAAGCTTTCTTT	CASLLNTEAFF
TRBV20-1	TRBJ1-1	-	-	TGCAGTGCTAGTGGGCGGTCGAACACTGAAGCTTTCTTT	CSASGRSNTEAFF
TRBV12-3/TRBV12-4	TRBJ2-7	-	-	TGTGCCAGCAGCTTAGCGCGGGGCTACGAGCAGTACTTC	CASSLARGYEQYF
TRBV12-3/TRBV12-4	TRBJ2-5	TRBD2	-	TGTGCCAGCAGTGTGCGGGGGAGTGGGGAGACCCAGTACTTC	CASSVRGSGETQYF
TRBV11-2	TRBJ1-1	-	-	TGTGCCAGCAGCTTAGTACAGGGAATGGCTTTCTTT	CASSLVQGMAFF
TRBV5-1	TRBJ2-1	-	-	TGCGCCAGCAGCTTCCTACAGAATGAGCAGTTCTTC	CASSFLQNEQFF
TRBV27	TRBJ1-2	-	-	TGTGCCAGCGGAGCAAACAGGGAAGAAGGGGGCTACACCTTC	CASGANREEGGYTF
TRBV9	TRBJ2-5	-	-	TGTGCCAGCAGCGTTGGGACAAGGGGGGAAGAGACCCAGTACTTC	CASSVGTRGEETQYF
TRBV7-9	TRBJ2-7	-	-	TGTGCCAGCAGCCTAAATCACGAGCAGTACTTC	CASSLNHEQYF
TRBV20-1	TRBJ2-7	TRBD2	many	TGCAGTGCCCTCTCCCGGGAGGGTTTCTACGAGCAGTACTTC	CSALSREGFYEQYF
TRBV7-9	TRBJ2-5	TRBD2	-	TGTGCCAGCAGCGGGGGGACTAGCGGAAACCAAGAGACCCAGTACTTC	CASSGGTSGNQETQYF
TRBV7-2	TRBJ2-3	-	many	TGTGCCAGCAGCTTTCGGGGCACAGATACGCAGTATTTT	CASSFRGTDTQYF
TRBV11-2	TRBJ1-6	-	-	TGTGCCAGCAGCTCCTACTCCTATAATTCACCCCTCCACTTT	CASSSYSYNSPLHF
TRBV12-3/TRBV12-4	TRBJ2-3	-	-	TGTGCCAGCAGTCCACAGGCATATACGCAGTATTTT	CASSPQAYTQYF
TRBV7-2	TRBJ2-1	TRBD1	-	TGTGCCAGCAGCTTTCACAGGGGGGTGGGTTACAATGAGCAGTTCTTC	CASSFHRGVGYNEQFF
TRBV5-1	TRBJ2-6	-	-	TGCGCCAGCGACGGAGGGGTTGGGGCCAACGTCCTGACTTTC	CASDGGVGANVLTF
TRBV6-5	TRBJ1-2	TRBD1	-	TGTGCCAGCAGGACAGGGGGCGCCTATGGCTACACCTTC	CASRTGGAYGYTF
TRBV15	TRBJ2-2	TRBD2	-	TGTGCCACCAGCAGAGCGCGGGGGGTGTCTTCCGGGGAGCTGTTTTTT	CATSRARGVSSGELFF
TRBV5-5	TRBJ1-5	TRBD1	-	TGTGCCAGCAGCTGGGGGACAGGGGGCAATCAGCCCCAGCATTTT	CASSWGTGGNQPQHF
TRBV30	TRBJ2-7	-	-	TGTGCCTGGAGTGCTGGGGTTGGGGCCTACGAGCAGTACTTC	CAWSAGVGAYEQYF
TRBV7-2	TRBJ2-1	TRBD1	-	TGTGCCAGCAGCGCCATTCCGGGACAGTCTACCTACAATGAGCAGTTCTTC	CASSAIPGQSTYNEQFF
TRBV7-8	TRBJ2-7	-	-	TGTGCCAGCAGCTTTATTCTCGCCTACGAGCAGTACTTC	CASSFILAYEQYF
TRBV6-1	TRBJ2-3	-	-	TGTGCCAGCAGTGAAGCGGGAGCTAGCACAGATACGCAGTATTTT	CASSEAGASTDTQYF
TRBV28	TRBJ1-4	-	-	TGTGCCTGCAAAGCGACAAATGAAAAACTGTTTTTT	CACKATNEKLFF